Many counts were recorded for the clone carrying this T cell receptor beta chain. Its specificity is not known. This entry is derived from a study of early T cells in non-severe SARS-CoV-2 infection. The wider study: It was bulk RNA from unsorted whole blood that was sequenced, and the chains were unpaired. Study-wide results and caveats: Private and CD4 specificities were missed by VDJdb matching, skewed to anti-spike CD8.

Unique molecular identifiers (one per individual cDNA molecule) were attached. TCRdb redid the calling of the 5' RACE reads with MiXCR, one entry per CDR3 protein. The sample carries approximately 52,000 distinct CDR3 sequences, around 8% recorded once. This receptor was identified in an adult who was a healthcare worker with PCR-confirmed SARS-CoV-2 infection or an uninfected control (not recorded which). Sequencing was carried out using whole blood.

The CDR3 sequence is CASSFGVPYNEQFF. In DNA, the CDR3 is TGTGCCAGCAGTTTTGGGGTGCCCTACAATGAGCAGTTCTTC. This chain joins TRBV12-3 or TRBV12-4 and TRBJ2-1; the D is unclear. This CDR3 contains 14 residues. V shed 3 bases and J shed 2 bases, with 8 bases lying between them.